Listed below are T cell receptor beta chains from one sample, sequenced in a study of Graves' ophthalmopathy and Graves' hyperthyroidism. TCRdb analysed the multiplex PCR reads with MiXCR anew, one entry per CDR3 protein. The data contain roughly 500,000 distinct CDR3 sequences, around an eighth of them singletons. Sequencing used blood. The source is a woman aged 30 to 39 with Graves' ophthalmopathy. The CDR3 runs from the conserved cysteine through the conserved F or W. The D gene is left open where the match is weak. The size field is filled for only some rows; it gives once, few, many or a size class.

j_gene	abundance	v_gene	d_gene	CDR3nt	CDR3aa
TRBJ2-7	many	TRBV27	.	TGTGCCAGCAGTGGGGGTTCCTACGAGCAGTACTTC	CASSGGSYEQYF
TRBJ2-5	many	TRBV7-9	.	TGTGCCAGCAGCTCGGGGGTTCGGACCCAGTACTTC	CASSSGVRTQYF
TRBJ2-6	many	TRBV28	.	TGTGCCAGCAGTTTACATGATCCTGGGGCCAACGTCCTGACTTTC	CASSLHDPGANVLTF
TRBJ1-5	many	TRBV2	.	TGTGCCAGCAATTGGCAGGGCAATCAGCCCCAGCATTTT	CASNWQGNQPQHF
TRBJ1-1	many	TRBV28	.	TGTGCCAGCAGTCGACCAGTTAGGGGGAGCAGAGCTTTCTTT	CASSRPVRGSRAFF
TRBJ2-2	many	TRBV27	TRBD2	TGTGCCAGCAGTCTTAGGTCTAGCGGGACGAACACCGGGGAGCTGTTTTTT	CASSLRSSGTNTGELFF
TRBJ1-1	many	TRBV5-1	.	TGCGCCAGCAGCTTGCCGGCAATGAACACTGAAGCTTTCTTT	CASSLPAMNTEAFF
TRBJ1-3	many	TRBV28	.	TGTGCCAGCACCGCAGGGCGAAACACCATATATTTT	CASTAGRNTIYF
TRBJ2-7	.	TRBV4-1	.	TGCGCCAGCAGCCTCCAGGGTAGAGGCGCCTACGAGCAGTACTTC	CASSLQGRGAYEQYF
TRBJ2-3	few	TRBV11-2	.	TGTGCCAGCAGCTTAGATTTGGCCGGGCTAAGCACAGATACGCAGTATTTT	CASSLDLAGLSTDTQYF
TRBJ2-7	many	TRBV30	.	TGTGCCTGGGGGAAAGACAGTCGTGCCTACGAGCAGTACTTC	CAWGKDSRAYEQYF
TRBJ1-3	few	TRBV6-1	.	TGTGCCAGCAGCCCCGGGACCCGAAACACCATATATTTT	CASSPGTRNTIYF
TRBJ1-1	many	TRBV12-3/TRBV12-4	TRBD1	TGTGCCAGCAGTCCGACAGGGAGAGGGGGGGCTTTCTTT	CASSPTGRGGAFF
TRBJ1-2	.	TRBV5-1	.	TGCGCCAGCAGCTTGGCCGGGGTAATTCGGCGTGGTTACACCTTC	CASSLAGVIRRGYTF
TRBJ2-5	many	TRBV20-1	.	TGCAGTGCGGATGGACAGCAAGAGACCCAGTACTTC	CSADGQQETQYF
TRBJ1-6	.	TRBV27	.	TGTGCCAGCAGTCCGCGGGACATCCGAGCTTATAATTCACCCCTCCACTTT	CASSPRDIRAYNSPLHF
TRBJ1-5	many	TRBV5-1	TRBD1	TGCGCCAGCAGCTTGACCGGACAGGGTAGTCAGCCCCAGCATTTT	CASSLTGQGSQPQHF
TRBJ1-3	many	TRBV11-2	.	TGTGCCAGCAGCTTAGGTCTCTCGAGGCCTCCGCTCCACTCTGGAAACACCATATATTTT	CASSLGLSRPPLHSGNTIYF
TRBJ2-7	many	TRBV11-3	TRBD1	TGTGCCAGCAGCTCAAGACAGGGGAATTACGAGCAGTACTTC	CASSSRQGNYEQYF
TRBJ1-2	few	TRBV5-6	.	TGTGCCAGCAGCTTGCGGCAGGAGCTTAACTATGGCTACACCTTC	CASSLRQELNYGYTF
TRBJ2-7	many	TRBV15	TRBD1	TGTGCCACCGCTACAGGGGGCGATGCCTACGAGCAGTACTTC	CATATGGDAYEQYF
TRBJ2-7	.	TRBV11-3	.	TGTGCCAGCAGCTCAGTCAGCTCCTACGAGCAGTACTTC	CASSSVSSYEQYF
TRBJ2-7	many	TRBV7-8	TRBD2	TGTGCCAGCAGCTTAGGGGGGGGTATCCACGAGCAGTACTTC	CASSLGGGIHEQYF
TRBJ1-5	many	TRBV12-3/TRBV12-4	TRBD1	TGTGCCAGCAGTTTCGGGACAGGCGCGAATCAGCCCCAGCATTTT	CASSFGTGANQPQHF
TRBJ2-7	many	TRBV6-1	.	TGTGCCAGCAGCTCTAAATTGTCCCTGAACGAGCAGTACTTC	CASSSKLSLNEQYF
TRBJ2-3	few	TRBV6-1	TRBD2	TGTGCCAGCAGACAGGGACTAGCGGGGGTGACAGATACGCAGTATTTT	CASRQGLAGVTDTQYF
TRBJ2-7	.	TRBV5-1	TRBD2	TGCGCCAGCAGCGGGCGGGGGTCACCCTACGAGCAGTACTTC	CASSGRGSPYEQYF
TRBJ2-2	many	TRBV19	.	TGTGCCAGTAGTATAGGCTTGGCGGGCACCGGGGAGCTGTTTTTT	CASSIGLAGTGELFF
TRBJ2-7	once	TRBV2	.	TGTGCCAGCAGTGGACTACTCGGCTACGAGCAGTACTTC	CASSGLLGYEQYF
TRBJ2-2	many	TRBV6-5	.	TGTGCCAGCAAGTTCGGGAACACCGGGGAGCTGTTTTTT	CASKFGNTGELFF
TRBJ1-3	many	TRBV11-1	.	TGTGCCAGCAGCTTTGGAGGGAAGGCCCTCTCTGGAAACACCATATATTTT	CASSFGGKALSGNTIYF
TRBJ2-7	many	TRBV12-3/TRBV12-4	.	TGTGCCAGCAGCCCGCCGCCTGGAGACCTCCACGAGCAGTACTTC	CASSPPPGDLHEQYF
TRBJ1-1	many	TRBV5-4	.	TGTGCCAGCAGCTTGGTTGGGGGGCGCCCAGTGAACACTGAAGCTTTCTTT	CASSLVGGRPVNTEAFF
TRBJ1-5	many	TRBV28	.	TGTGCCAGCAGGTACCAGGGGATCGGCAATCAGCCCCAGCATTTT	CASRYQGIGNQPQHF
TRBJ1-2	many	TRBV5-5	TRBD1	TGTGCCAGCAGCTCGGAATGGACAGGGATCGGCTACACCTTC	CASSSEWTGIGYTF
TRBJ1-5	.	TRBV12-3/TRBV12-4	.	TGTGCCAGCAGCCAAGAGCCAGATTTCAATCAGCCCCAGCATTTT	CASSQEPDFNQPQHF
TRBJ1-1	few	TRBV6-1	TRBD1	TGTGCCGGCTCCGAACAGGGGGGGACTGAAGCTTTCTTT	CAGSEQGGTEAFF
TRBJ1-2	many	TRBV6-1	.	TGTGCCAGCACGTGGGGATCTATCTATGGCTACACCTTC	CASTWGSIYGYTF
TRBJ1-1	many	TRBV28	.	TGTGCCAGCACCTATAGAGGGACTTTTGAAGCTTTCTTT	CASTYRGTFEAFF
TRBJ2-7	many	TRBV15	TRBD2	TGTGCCACCAGCAGTGGGGAGGGATGGTACGAGCAGTACTTC	CATSSGEGWYEQYF
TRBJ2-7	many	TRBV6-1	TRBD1	TGTGCCAGCAGTGGGGTTACGCGACAGGGACCCTACGAGCAGTACTTC	CASSGVTRQGPYEQYF
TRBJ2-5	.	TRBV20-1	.	TGCAGTGCTAGCTACCAGGCGACAGAGACCCAGTACTTC	CSASYQATETQYF
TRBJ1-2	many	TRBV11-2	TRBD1	TGTGCCAGCAGCTTAGCGGGACAGCCTTCGGGCTACACCTTC	CASSLAGQPSGYTF
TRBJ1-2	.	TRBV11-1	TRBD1	TGTGCCAGCAGCTTGGCGACAGGGGAAGGGAACTATGGCTACACCTTC	CASSLATGEGNYGYTF
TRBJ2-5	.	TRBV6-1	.	TGTGCCAGCAGTGCCAGGGGCGCGGGGGAGACCCAGTACTTC	CASSARGAGETQYF
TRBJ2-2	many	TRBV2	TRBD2	TGTGCCAGCAGTCGAAACCGACTAGCGGGAGGGCCAGCGGTCACCGGGGAGCTGTTTTTT	CASSRNRLAGGPAVTGELFF
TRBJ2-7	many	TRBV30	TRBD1	TGTGCCTGGAGTGGGGACAGGGGGCCGAACGAGCAGTACTTC	CAWSGDRGPNEQYF
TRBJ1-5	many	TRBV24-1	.	TGTGCCACCAGTGATTTGCACCAGGGGCCCCAGCATTTT	CATSDLHQGPQHF
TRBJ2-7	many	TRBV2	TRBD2	TGTGCCAGCAGCCAAGGACTAGCGGGGGCCTACGAGCAGTACTTC	CASSQGLAGAYEQYF
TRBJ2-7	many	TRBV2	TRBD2	TGTGCCAGCAGTGAAGCGGGGGGGGAGGGCGAGCAGTACTTC	CASSEAGGEGEQYF